One sample yielded the 12 T cell receptor beta chains listed below, sequenced in a study of post-analysis software for immune sequencing data (dated by TCRdb to between 2015 and 2016). Summary of the overall study and its limitations: Four or five TRBV segments, including TRBV5-6, TRBV5-1 and TRBV20-1, were significantly more frequent in patients than controls.

The receptor library was made with PCR. The run used an Illumina HiSeq 2500. Unique molecular identifiers were incorporated into TCR beta cDNA libraries to reduce PCR and sequencing biases. TCRdb took the public reads, trimmed them with fastp at Q25, ran MiXCR for clone calling and kept in-frame beta chains. Duplicate CDR3 protein sequences are folded into a single record with the most common DNA and genes. In this sample the table shows approximately 730,000 distinct CDR3 sequences, about 32% of which occur a single time. In total, the top ten clones hold roughly 0.54% of the sample. No antigen has been assigned to these receptors. The sample taken for sequencing was blood. The receptors here all came from a girl between 5 and 17 years old with multiple sclerosis.

J is TRBJ2-3 and V is TRBV7-8; TRBD2 agrees at 10 bases. The CDR3 covers 17 residues. The V and J ends lost 5 bases and 4 bases, in that order; junction bases with no gene match: 12. The germline gives CDR1 SGHVS, CDR2 FQNEAQ. The CDR3 DNA reads TGTGCCAGCAGCGCCTCACCTAGCGGGAGTCTCGCAGATACGCAGTATTTT. Translating gives CASSASPSGSLADTQYF.

This clonotype was seen a single time. A single base separates this from a much larger clone, so it may be a read error. V usage is TRBV6-5 and J usage is TRBJ2-5; possibly TRBD1 for D (5 bases). This CDR3 is 13 amino acids long. CDR1 and CDR2 (germline): MNHEY, SVGAGI. CDR3: CASSQGIQGTQYF. The CDR3 DNA reads TGTGCCAGCAGCCAGGGTATCCAAGGGACCCAGTACTTC.

The sample holds a few counts of this clonotype. J is TRBJ2-3 and V is TRBV9; D is unresolved. Germline CDR1 and CDR2: SGDLS and YYNGEE. V lost 4 bases, J lost 3 bases, and 21 bases lay in between. There are 17 residues in the CDR3. The DNA for the CDR3 is TGTGCCAGCAGCTCCAGGCTGGACCCGGTGGGGACAGATACGCAGTATTTT. This sequence encodes CASSSRLDPVGTDTQYF. The complete variable domain, with remaining parts taken from reference TRBV9 and TRBJ2-3, reads DSGVTQTPKHLITATGQRVTLRCSPRSGDLSVYWYQQSLDQGLQFLIQYYNGEERAKGNILERFSAQQFPDLHSELNLSSLELGDSALYFCASSSRLDPVGTDTQYFGPGTRLTVL.

In this sample, this clonotype turned up a few times. The V call is TRBV29-1, the J call TRBJ1-2; TRBD1 is a possible D gene (5 bases). CDR3 length: 13 amino acids. The germline V and J ends were trimmed by 6 bases and 6 bases, with 17 bases remaining between them. The V gene's germline CDR1 is SQVTM and CDR2 ANQGSEA. The CDR3 is CSVGTEREDGYTF. CDR3 nucleotide sequence: TGCAGCGTGGGGACGGAGCGAGAGGATGGCTACACCTTC.

The V call is TRBV20-1, the J call TRBJ1-5, with TRBD1 matching over 8 bases. Trimming took 6 bases from V and 1 from J; bases not matched to a gene: 5. The length of the CDR3 is 14 residues. Germline V gives CDR1 DFQATT, CDR2 SNEGSKA (reference sequence). The CDR3 DNA follows: TGCAGTGCCCGACAGGGGACGAGCAATCAGCCCCAGCATTTT. Protein: CSARQGTSNQPQHF.

This chain uses TRBV7-9 with TRBJ2-1; 8 nucleotides match TRBD2. Trimming took 5 bases from V and 4 from J; bases not matched to a gene: 4. CDR1 and CDR2 from the germline V gene are SEHNR and FQNEAQ (reference sequence). The CDR3 covers 14 residues. CDR3 in amino acids: CASSPGGRYNEQFF. CDR3 coding DNA: TGTGCCAGCAGCCCGGGGGGGCGGTACAATGAGCAGTTCTTC.

This clonotype was detected a few times. This sequence joins TRBV9 and TRBJ2-3, with D perhaps TRBD1 (6 bases). This CDR3 is 14 amino acids long. V lost 3 bases to trimming and J lost 2 bases, with 10 bases between them. Germline V gene lookup returns CDR1 SGDLS and CDR2 YYNGEE. This CDR3 reads CASSGGHFTDTQYF. The CDR3 DNA follows: TGTGCCAGCAGCGGGGGACACTTCACAGATACGCAGTATTTT.

The rearrangement links TRBV10-3 to TRBJ1-1, with D hard to call. The CDR3 runs to 13 residues. The germline gives CDR1 ENHRY, CDR2 SYGVKD. Trimming left V 6 bases short and J 1 base short, with 9 bases between. CDR3 region: CAIRSGRNTEAFF. Written as DNA, the CDR3 is TGTGCCATCAGATCAGGACGGAACACTGAAGCTTTCTTT.

This clonotype was counted only a few times. The chain uses TRBV24-1 and TRBJ2-1, with 12 bases aligning to TRBD2. Per germline, CDR1 KGHDR and CDR2 SFDVKD. V gave up 3 bases and J gave up 4 bases; unmatched junction bases: 3. The length of the CDR3 is 16 residues. CDR3 residues: CATSDGLAGLYNEQFF. The CDR3 nucleotides read TGTGCCACCAGTGATGGACTAGCGGGGTTATACAATGAGCAGTTCTTC.

The J gene is TRBJ2-1, the V gene TRBV28; 9 nucleotides line up with TRBD1. Germline CDR1 and CDR2: MDHEN and SYDVKM. The V and J ends lost 6 bases and 5 bases, in that order; junction bases with no gene match: 14. The length of the CDR3 is 17 residues. The CDR3 DNA reads TGTGCCAGCAGAGCCGGGACAGGGCGACTCCTACACAATGAGCAGTTCTTC. Residues: CASRAGTGRLLHNEQFF.

The V and J genes are TRBV12-3 or TRBV12-4 and TRBJ2-7; 13 bases fit TRBD2. The CDR3 extends over 14 amino acids. Unmatched junction bases numbered 6, after V lost 7 bases and J lost 6 bases. DNA of the CDR3: TGTGCCAGCAAAGAACTAGCGGGAGGGTTCGAGCAGTACTTC. It specifies CASKELAGGFEQYF.

Concerning this clonotype: One end of the junction does not line up with germline, which may come from a read error. The CDR3 protein is CASNQDLEGSYEQYF. The CDR3 DNA reads TGTGCCAGCAACCAAGATCTAGAGGGCAGCTACGAGCAGTACTTC. The rearrangement uses TRBV3-1 and TRBJ2-5; possibly TRBD2 for D (5 bases). The J call may be faulty, since TRBJ2-7 better matches the DNA end. The CDR3 sequence is 15 residues long. The germline V gene encodes CDR1 LGHDT and CDR2 YNNKEL (reference sequence).